This TCR beta chain stems from a study of Ad26.COV2.S vaccination and SARS-CoV-2 variants (dated by TCRdb to 2020 to 2022). Study-wide context: Donors in the vaccine arm were drawn from COV1001, a multicentre, randomized, double-blind, placebo-controlled phase I-IIa trial testing Ad26.COV2.S in healthy adults. The TCR-sequenced set comprised roughly 30 samples: some 20 Ad26.COV2.S vaccine recipients, 5 placebo recipients and 8 SARS-CoV-2 convalescent individuals. TCRbeta repertoire sequencing served as the tool for gauging how specific and how broad the SARS-CoV-2-reactive T cell receptors were following Ad26.COV2.S vaccination. Participants in the trial were split at random into five groups of five each, receiving low-dose or high-dose Ad26.COV2.S once or twice, or else placebo on both occasions. Investigators did not know the trial group allocation while performing experiments and assessing outcomes. Ad26.COV2.S was administered intramuscularly at a dose of 5x10^10 or 1x10^11 viral particles, either as one shot or as two shots given 56 days apart. Results and caveats for the whole study, not just this receptor: The study was not powered to compare responses between vaccine doses or regimens. The authors noted that the TCR breadth and depth analyses may have underestimated total T cell responses. Vaccine and placebo recipients had comparable non-spike TCR breadth, which fits with the vaccine containing only spike. Substantial breadth of spike-specific CD8+ and CD4+ T cell responses was reported after vaccination. Higher spike-specific TCR breadth was observed in Ad26.COV2.S recipients than in placebo recipients (P = 0.0014).

The immunoSEQ Assay was the method used to sequence TCRbeta CDR3 regions. After extraction, genomic DNA underwent amplification by bias-controlled multiplex PCR, followed by high-throughput sequencing. Under the source paper's analysis protocol: To quantify the absolute abundance of every unique TCRbeta CDR3 region, sequences were collapsed and filtered. T cell fraction was estimated by normalizing TCRbeta template counts to usable DNA, with usable DNA measured through amplification of reference genes found in all nucleated cells. Repertoire TCRs were annotated as SARS-CoV-2-specific by exact matching of V gene, CDR3 amino acid sequence and J gene to a known reactive TCR set. The reference SARS-CoV-2 TCR set was derived from MIRA and filtered for enrichment in COVID-19-positive ImmuneCODE repertoires, a step that removed public or cross-reactive TCRs. Based on the MIRA antigens, annotated TCRs were further analysed at the level of specific ORF or position within ORF. Breadth was defined as annotated unique rearrangements over total unique productive rearrangements; depth was the summed frequency of those rearrangements. Group comparisons of TCR breadth used two-sided Wilcoxon rank-sum tests. Imported from immuneACCESS, the table was reduced by TCRdb to in-frame sequences with V and J called. These copies leave out some clones; in studies compared against another copy, an unresolved V gene accounts for under half, and the cause of the remainder is not known. V and J calls and clone size are given by that table; D and trimming were obtained from the DNA. The sample records some 270,000 clones, roughly nine tenths of which are singletons. The top ten clonotypes cover about 2.7% of the sample.

Interpreted using the paper, the treatment or condition label stands for: over 15 received Ad26.COV2.S at low or high dose, single or two shots; 5 received placebo; per-sample allocation not given. Repertoires of vaccine and placebo recipients were sequenced from samples collected on day 63 after the first injection. Between 29 July and 7 August 2020, Cohort 1b enrolled some 25 adults aged 18-55 years at one site in Boston, USA. Ad26.COV2.S was a replication-incompetent adenovirus type 26 vector expressing a prefusion-stabilized SARS-CoV-2 spike protein from the original Wuhan strain. V is shortened by 0 bases, J by 5 bases, and the region joining them spans 7 bases. CDR1 and CDR2, per the germline V gene (reference sequence), are SEHNR and FQNEAQ. From cysteine to phenylalanine, the CDR3 is 14 amino acids long. The CDR3 DNA has 42 bases and is translated from base 1. A note on this clone: Its antigen specificity is not known. No base-level quality is on record; no much larger clone is a single base apart.

The TCR originated in a person between 18 and 65 years old who received the Ad26.COV2.S COVID-19 vaccine or a placebo. The starting material was peripheral blood, obtained in a trial of Ad26.COV2.S vaccine versus placebo. The V and J genes are TRBV7-9 and TRBJ2-2; the D gene remains uncertain. The CDR3: CASSLAGRTGELFF. Here is the DNA: TGTGCCAGCAGCTTAGCGGGAAGAACCGGGGAGCTGTTTTTT.